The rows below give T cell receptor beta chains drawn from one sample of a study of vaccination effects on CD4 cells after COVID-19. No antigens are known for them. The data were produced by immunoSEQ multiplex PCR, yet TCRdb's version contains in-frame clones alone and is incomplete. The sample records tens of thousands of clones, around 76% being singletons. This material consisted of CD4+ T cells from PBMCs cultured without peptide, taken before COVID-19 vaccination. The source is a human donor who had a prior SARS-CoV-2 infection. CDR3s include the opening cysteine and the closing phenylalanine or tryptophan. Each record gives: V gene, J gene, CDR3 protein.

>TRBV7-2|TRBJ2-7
CASSLARGNYEQYF
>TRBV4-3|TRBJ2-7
CASSQQTSGNYEQYF
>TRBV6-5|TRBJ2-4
CASCLDSLNIQYF
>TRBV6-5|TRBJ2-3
CASSTRTGTDTQYF
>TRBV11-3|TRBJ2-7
CASTPFWASYEQYF
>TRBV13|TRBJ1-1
CASSLLLNTEAFF
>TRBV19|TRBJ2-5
CASSTYRETQYF
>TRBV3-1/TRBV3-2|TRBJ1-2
CASSQHPGTDLYTF
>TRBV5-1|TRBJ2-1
CASSPGTSGDLREFF
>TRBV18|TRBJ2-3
CASSPTWAGTDTQYF
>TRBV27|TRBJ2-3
CASNRRQFSTDTQYF
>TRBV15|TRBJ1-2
CATSLGSREYYGYTF
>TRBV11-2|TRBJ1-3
CASSFTGSGNTIYF
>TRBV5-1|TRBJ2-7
CASTPGLGPYEQYF
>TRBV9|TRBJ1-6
CASSSRGNPRGSPLHF
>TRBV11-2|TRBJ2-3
CASSLEVTDTQYF
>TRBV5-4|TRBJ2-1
CASSGRRTSGTNEQFF
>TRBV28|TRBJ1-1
CASSSSGTVTEAFF
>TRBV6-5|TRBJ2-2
CASRRRFTGELFF
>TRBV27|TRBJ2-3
CASRTDGDTQYF
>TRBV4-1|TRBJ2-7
CASSRDGRDSYEQYF
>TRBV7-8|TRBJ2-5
CASSLGRAGGRETQYF
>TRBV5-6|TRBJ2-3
CASSAEDGGDTQYF
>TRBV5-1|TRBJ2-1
CASSNYNEQFF
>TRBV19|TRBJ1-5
CASSISLNSNQPQHF
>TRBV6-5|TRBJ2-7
CASRGGGGSAYEQYF
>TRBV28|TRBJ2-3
CASSPRRAGGDTQYF
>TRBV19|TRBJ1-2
CASSTPGDRGGPNYGYTF
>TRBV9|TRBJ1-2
CASSVAPNTGSGYGYTF
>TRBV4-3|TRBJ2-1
CASSRDFGLQASSYNEQFF
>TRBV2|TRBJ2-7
CASSEEVDQGQNF
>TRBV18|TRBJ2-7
CASSQRQTVYEQYF
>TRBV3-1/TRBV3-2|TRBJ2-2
CASSTGGLGGELFF
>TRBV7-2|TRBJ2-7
CASRSGRVSYEQYF
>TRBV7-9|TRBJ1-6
CASSLFENSPLHF
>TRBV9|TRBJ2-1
CASSVEGQGAYNEQFF
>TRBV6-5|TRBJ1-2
CASSYRDRGGYTF
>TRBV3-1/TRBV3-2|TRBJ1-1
CASSRGVSDTEAFF
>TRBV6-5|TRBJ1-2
CASREDRANYGYTF
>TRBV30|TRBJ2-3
CAWSVGLAGGGTDTQYF
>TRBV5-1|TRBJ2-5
CASSPPGGQETQYF